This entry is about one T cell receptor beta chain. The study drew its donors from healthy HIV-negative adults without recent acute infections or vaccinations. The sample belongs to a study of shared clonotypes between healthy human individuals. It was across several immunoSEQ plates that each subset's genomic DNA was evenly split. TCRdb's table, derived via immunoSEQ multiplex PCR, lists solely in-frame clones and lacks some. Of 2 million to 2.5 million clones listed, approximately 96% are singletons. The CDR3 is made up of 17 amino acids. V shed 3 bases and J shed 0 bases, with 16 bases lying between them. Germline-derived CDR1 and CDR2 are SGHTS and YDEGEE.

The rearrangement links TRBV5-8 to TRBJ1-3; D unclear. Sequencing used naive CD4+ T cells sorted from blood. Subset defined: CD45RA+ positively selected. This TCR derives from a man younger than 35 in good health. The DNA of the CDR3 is TGTGCCAGCAGCTCCCGCCAGGTAGAGGCCTCTGGAAACACCATATATTTT. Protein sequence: CASSSRQVEASGNTIYF.